The clone carrying this TCR beta chain has at least ten counts. The antigen is not known. Looked up from germline, CDR1 is PRHDT and CDR2 is FYEKMQ (reference sequence). This CDR3 spans 13 amino acids. Trimming left V 7 bases short and J 2 bases short, with 11 bases between. This sample is part of a study of CD8+CD57+ T cells in acquired aplastic anemia. Genomic DNA, serving as template, underwent TCR beta VDJ and CDR3 profiling. TCRdb reanalysed the reads using MiXCR and keeps one entry per CDR3 protein. The sample shows more than 100,000 distinct CDR3 sequences, less than 45% of them seen only once. Regarding the study as a whole: Shared by patients and controls, just under 30 CD8+ CDR3s were abundant in patients. The CD8+ Simpson's diversity of patients and controls was not significantly different.

The source is a human donor in good health, serving as a control. Sequenced input: sorted CD4+, CD8+, or CD8+CD57+ T cells (not recorded which) from PBMCs. The chain joins TRBV13 to TRBJ1-2; D unclear. CDR3 sequence (DNA): TGTGCCAGCAAACGACGGCTGAACTATGGCTACACCTTC. This gives the protein CASKRRLNYGYTF.